This TCR beta chain comes out of a study of blood T cell repertoires in COVID-19. As handled by the study authors: Counts of nucleated cells, estimated from reference gene primer amplification, were obtained. This table comes from immunoSEQ multiplex PCR, and its TCRdb copy is limited to in-frame clones, with some not included. V and J calls and clone size are copied from that table; D and trimming were computed from the DNA. The sample carries 150,000 to 160,000 clones, 84% recorded once. V lost 7 bases to trimming and J lost 3 bases, with 6 bases between them. CDR3 length equals 10 residues. Germline-derived CDR1 and CDR2 are DFQATT and SNEGSKA (reference sequence).

This clonotype was obtained from a woman in her forties or fifties with acute or convalescent COVID-19. The sequencing sample was made of peripheral blood. This chain links TRBV20-1 with TRBJ1-2; D gene unclear. In DNA, the CDR3 is TGCAGTGTGGGAGACTATGGCTACACCTTC. Protein: CSVGDYGYTF.